The 17 T cell receptor beta chains below come from one sample, sequenced in a study of blood T cells in healthy people across ages (dated by TCRdb to between 2015 and 2016). Library prep was done by 5' RACE. TCRdb records Illumina HiSeq 2500 as the sequencer. A second PCR of about 7 to 12 cycles was run with a J-beta primer mix and a sample-barcoded 5' primer. Using fastp trimming at Q25 and MiXCR clonotype assembly, TCRdb reanalyzed the public sequencing data and kept in-frame beta chains. Identical CDR3 protein sequences are pooled into one entry, listed with their most common genes and DNA. Within this sample are around 1.7 million distinct CDR3 sequences, with 28% of them counted one time only. Roughly 8% of the sample is in the top ten clones. Sequenced material: blood. Receptors were obtained from a woman in her thirties in good health.

This chain links TRBV12-3 or TRBV12-4 with TRBJ1-2; tentatively, D is TRBD1 (6 bases). The CDR3 sequence is 16 residues long. Trimming pared 1 base from V and 3 bases from J, leaving 15 bases between. CDR3 nucleotide sequence: TGTGCCAGCAGTTTAGTCAGGGGTTACTCCCACTATGGCTACACCTTC. Encoded protein: CASSLVRGYSHYGYTF.

Many counts were recorded for this clonotype. The J gene is TRBJ2-1, the V gene TRBV9; 7 bases align to TRBD2. The CDR3 runs to 15 residues. Germline V gives CDR1 SGDLS, CDR2 YYNGEE. With V trimmed by 3 bases and J by 6 bases, 9 bases remained unmatched. CDR3 sequence reads: CASSALGGSINEQFF. In DNA, the CDR3 is TGTGCCAGCAGCGCCCTTGGCGGGAGTATCAATGAGCAGTTCTTC.

This clonotype appeared a single time. The J gene is TRBJ2-3, the V gene TRBV5-6, with TRBD2 identical over 8 bases. J gave up 7 bases and V 6 bases, and 16 bases lay outside the gene matches. The length of the CDR3 is 16 residues. Germline-derived CDR1 and CDR2 are SGHDT and YYEEEE. The CDR3 here is CASTDEWSGSVYTQYF. For the CDR3, the DNA is TGTGCCAGCACCGATGAGTGGAGCGGGAGCGTGTATACGCAGTATTTT.

CDR3 nucleotides: TGTGCCAGCAGCCCTCTGCCCCACAGCACAGATACGCAGTATTTT. This translates into CASSPLPHSTDTQYF. The V call is TRBV27, the J call TRBJ2-3; D unclear. Germline CDR1 is MNHEY and CDR2 is SMNVEV (reference sequence). Between the trimmed V and J ends, which lost 6 bases and 0 bases, there was a span of 13 bases. This CDR3 spans 15 amino acids.

The chain recombines TRBV6-5 with TRBJ1-1; unclear D gene. CDR1 and CDR2 from the germline V gene are MNHEY and SVGAGI. CDR3 length: 11 amino acids. The V and J ends lost 11 bases and 7 bases respectively, with 14 bases between them. The CDR3 DNA reads as TGTGCCTCCTTAGCGGGGTATGAAGCTTTCTTT. Translated: CASLAGYEAFF.

The CDR3 loop is CASSDSQVPGELFF. CDR3 DNA: TGTGCCAGCAGTGACTCCCAGGTACCCGGGGAGCTGTTTTTT. The chain links TRBV6-4 to TRBJ2-2; D remains ambiguous. From germline, CDR1 is MRHNA and CDR2 SNTAGT. The CDR3 covers 14 residues. The V gene lost 0 bases and the J gene lost 6 bases, with 8 bases spanning the gap.

This clonotype was picked up a small number of times. The chain combines TRBV9 with TRBJ2-4, with 9 bases aligning to TRBD1. CDR1 and CDR2 from the germline V gene are SGDLS and YYNGEE. The junction had 12 bases not matched to a gene; V was cut back by 4 bases and J by 13 bases. The CDR3 is made up of 14 amino acids. The CDR3 coding sequence is TGTGCCAGCAGCTACCGGACAGGGGATGAGGAGCAGTACTTC. This encodes CASSYRTGDEEQYF.

This clonotype has at least ten counts. The rearrangement uses TRBV20-1 and TRBJ2-1, with D tentatively TRBD2 (5 bases). The CDR3 has 13 amino acids. CDR1 is DFQATT, CDR2 SNEGSKA, per germline (reference sequence). Trimming stripped 6 bases from V and 10 bases from J, with 19 bases between. The CDR3 bases are TGCAGTGCCCATCCTACCTTCGCGGGCGAGCAGTTCTTC. This encodes CSAHPTFAGEQFF.

This clonotype was counted only a few times. This sequence joins TRBV5-1 and TRBJ2-3; no clear D. V dropped 4 bases and J dropped 2 bases, with 14 bases sitting between them. Germline V gene data show CDR1 as SGHRS and CDR2 as YFSETQ. The CDR3 contains 15 residues. The CDR3 DNA is TGCGCCAGCAGCCCTTCGAAGACCTACACAGATACGCAGTATTTT. Protein: CASSPSKTYTDTQYF.

This clonotype was recorded many times. The gene calls are TRBV3-1 and TRBJ2-7; 7 nucleotides agree with TRBD1. CDR1 and CDR2 (germline): LGHDT, YNNKEL (reference sequence). The CDR3 sequence is 14 residues long. J gave up 4 bases and V 4 bases, and 7 bases lay outside the gene matches. The CDR3 loop is CASSPRDRNYEQYF. CDR3 DNA: TGTGCCAGCAGCCCTCGGGACAGAAATTACGAGCAGTACTTC.

The chain combines TRBV6-5 with TRBJ2-1, with a possible D match to TRBD2 (5 bases). The V gene's germline CDR1 is MNHEY and CDR2 SVGAGI. V was shortened by 2 bases and J by 8 bases, with 13 bases between the two germline ends. The CDR3 is made up of 14 amino acids. CDR3 residues: CASSYGTRFHEQFF. CDR3 DNA: TGTGCCAGCAGTTACGGAACTAGATTCCATGAGCAGTTCTTC.

This chain connects TRBV6-6 to TRBJ2-5, with D possibly being TRBD2 (5 bases). The CDR3 has 13 residues. CDR1 is MNHNY and CDR2 is SVGAGI in the germline V gene (reference sequence). V lost 5 bases and J 5 bases, leaving 12 bases between the germline ends. The CDR3 loop is CASSPLPGETQYF. CDR3 DNA sequence: TGTGCCAGCAGTCCTCTTCCGGGGGAGACCCAGTACTTC.

This chain connects TRBV7-2 to TRBJ2-4; D perhaps matches TRBD1 (5 bases). The closer fit of TRBJ2-5 to the DNA end suggests the J call may be wrong. In germline, CDR1 is SGHTA, CDR2 FQGNSA. This CDR3 contains 14 residues. CDR3: CASSLVGAMETQYF. CDR3 bases: TGTGCCAGCAGCTTAGTAGGGGCGATGGAGACCCAGTACTTC.

This chain uses TRBV4-1 with TRBJ2-7; D uncertain. V was cut by 2 bases and J by 7 bases, with 9 bases left in between. The CDR3 is 12 amino acids. From germline, CDR1 is MGHRA and CDR2 YSYEKL. CDR3 region: CASSQPTVEQYF. CDR3 sequence (DNA): TGCGCCAGCAGCCAACCAACAGTTGAGCAGTACTTC.

There are a few counts of this clonotype. The chain's CDR3 is CASSWTGASYNEQFF. CDR3 bases: TGCGCCAGCAGCTGGACAGGAGCCTCCTACAATGAGCAGTTCTTC. J is TRBJ2-1 and V is TRBV5-1; 7 bases are a match to TRBD1. This CDR3 has 15 residues. Germline V gives CDR1 SGHRS, CDR2 YFSETQ. V lost 3 bases, J lost 0 bases, and 3 bases stayed unmatched.

This sequence joins TRBV9 and TRBJ2-1; a possible D gene is TRBD1 (5 bases). The CDR3 is made up of 14 amino acids. V lost 0 bases and J lost 10, with 14 bases in between. CDR1 is SGDLS and CDR2 is YYNGEE in the germline V gene. The CDR3 here is CASSVAQVMGEQFF. CDR3 nucleotide sequence: TGTGCCAGCAGCGTAGCACAGGTCATGGGGGAGCAGTTCTTC.

This clonotype turned up a few times. The genes are TRBV20-1 and TRBJ2-1; weak D call: TRBD2 (5 bases). CDR1 and CDR2 (germline): DFQATT, SNEGSKA (reference sequence). V was shortened by 5 bases and J by 1 base, with 12 bases between the two germline ends. The CDR3 extends over 14 amino acids. CDR3 nucleotide sequence: TGCAGTGCTTCAAGGACTTATTCCTACAATGAGCAGTTCTTC. Protein: CSASRTYSYNEQFF.